This entry features one TCR beta chain sequence. The entry originates in a study of blood T cell repertoires in COVID-19. Measured with immunoSEQ multiplex PCR; TCRdb has only the in-frame clones, and not every one. Among hundreds of thousands of clones listed, 86% were seen once. CDR3 size: 14 residues. V shed 6 bases and J 1 base; nucleotides not matched to a gene: 3. Germline CDR1 reads MNHEY; CDR2 reads SVGAGI. This chain links TRBV6-5 with TRBJ2-5; 9 bases line up with TRBD1. Sequencing was carried out using PBMCs or T cells enriched from blood (not recorded which). This clonotype was sampled from a middle-aged woman with acute COVID-19. The CDR3 reads CASRMTGGQETQYF. In DNA form, the CDR3 reads TGTGCCAGCAGGATGACAGGGGGCCAAGAGACCCAGTACTTC.